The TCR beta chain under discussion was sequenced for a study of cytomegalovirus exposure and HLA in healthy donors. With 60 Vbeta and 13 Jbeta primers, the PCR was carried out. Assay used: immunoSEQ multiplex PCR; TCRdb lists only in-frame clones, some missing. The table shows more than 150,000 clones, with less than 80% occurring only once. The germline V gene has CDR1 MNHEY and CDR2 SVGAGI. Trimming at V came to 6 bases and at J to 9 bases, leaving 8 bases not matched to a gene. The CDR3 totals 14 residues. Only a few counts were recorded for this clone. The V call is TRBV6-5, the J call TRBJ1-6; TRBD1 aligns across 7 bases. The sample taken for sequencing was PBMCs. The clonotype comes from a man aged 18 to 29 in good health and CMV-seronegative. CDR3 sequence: CASRSPGQISPLHF. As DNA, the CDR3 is TGTGCCAGCAGGTCACCGGGACAGATTTCACCCCTCCACTTT.